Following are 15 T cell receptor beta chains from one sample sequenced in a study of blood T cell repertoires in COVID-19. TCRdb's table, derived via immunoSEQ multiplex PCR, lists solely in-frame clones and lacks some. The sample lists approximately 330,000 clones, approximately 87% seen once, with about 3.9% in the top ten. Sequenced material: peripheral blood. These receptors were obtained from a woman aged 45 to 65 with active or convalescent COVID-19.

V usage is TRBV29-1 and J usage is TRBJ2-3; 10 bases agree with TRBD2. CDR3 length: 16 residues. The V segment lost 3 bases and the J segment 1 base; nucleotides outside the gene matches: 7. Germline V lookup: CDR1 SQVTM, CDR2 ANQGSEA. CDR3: CSVDGLSGRGTDTQYF. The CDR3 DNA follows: TGCAGCGTTGACGGGCTAAGCGGGAGGGGCACAGATACGCAGTATTTT.

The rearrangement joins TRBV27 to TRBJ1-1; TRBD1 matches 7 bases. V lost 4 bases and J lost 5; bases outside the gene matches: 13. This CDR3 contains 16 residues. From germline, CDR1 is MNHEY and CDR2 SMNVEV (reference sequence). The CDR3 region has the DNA TGTGCCAGCAGTTATATTCGAGATGACAGGGAGACTGAAGCTTTCTTT. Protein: CASSYIRDDRETEAFF.

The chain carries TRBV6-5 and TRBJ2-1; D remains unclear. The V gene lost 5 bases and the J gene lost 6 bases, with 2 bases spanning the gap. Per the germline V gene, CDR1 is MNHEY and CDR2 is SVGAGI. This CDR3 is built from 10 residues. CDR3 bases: TGTGCCAGCAGTCGCAATGAGCAGTTCTTC. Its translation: CASSRNEQFF.

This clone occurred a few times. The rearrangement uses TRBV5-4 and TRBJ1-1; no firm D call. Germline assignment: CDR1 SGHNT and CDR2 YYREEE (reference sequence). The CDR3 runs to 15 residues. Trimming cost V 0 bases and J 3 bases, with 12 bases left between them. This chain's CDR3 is CASSLGSSGYTEAFF. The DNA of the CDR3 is TGTGCCAGCAGCTTGGGTTCCAGCGGGTACACTGAAGCTTTCTTT.

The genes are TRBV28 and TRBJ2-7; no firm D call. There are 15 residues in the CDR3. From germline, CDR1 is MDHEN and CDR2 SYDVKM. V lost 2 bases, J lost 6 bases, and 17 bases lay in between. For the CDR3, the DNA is TGTGCCAGCAGTTTAGGGTTTTTTTCTCCGGGCGAGCAGTACTTC. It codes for CASSLGFFSPGEQYF.

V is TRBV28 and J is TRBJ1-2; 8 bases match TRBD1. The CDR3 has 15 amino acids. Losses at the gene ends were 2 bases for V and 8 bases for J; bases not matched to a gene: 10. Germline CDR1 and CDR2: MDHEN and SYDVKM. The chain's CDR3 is CASSLRIPPGGGYTF. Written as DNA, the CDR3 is TGTGCCAGCAGTTTACGTATCCCCCCAGGGGGCGGCTACACCTTC.

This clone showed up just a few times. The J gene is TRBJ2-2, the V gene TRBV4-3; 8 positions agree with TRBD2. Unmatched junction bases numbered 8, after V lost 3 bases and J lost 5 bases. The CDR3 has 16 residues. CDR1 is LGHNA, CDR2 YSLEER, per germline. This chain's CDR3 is CASSHPGLALTGELFF. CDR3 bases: TGCGCCAGCAGCCATCCCGGACTAGCATTAACCGGGGAGCTGTTTTTT.

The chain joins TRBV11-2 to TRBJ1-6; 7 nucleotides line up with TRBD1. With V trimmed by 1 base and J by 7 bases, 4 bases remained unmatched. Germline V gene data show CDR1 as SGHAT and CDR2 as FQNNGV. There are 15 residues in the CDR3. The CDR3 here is CASSLAGQKNSPLHF. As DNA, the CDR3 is TGTGCCAGCAGCTTAGCGGGACAGAAGAATTCACCCCTCCACTTT. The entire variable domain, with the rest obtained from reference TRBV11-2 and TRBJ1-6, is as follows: EAGVAQSPRYKIIEKRQSVAFWCNPISGHATLYWYQQILGQGPKLLIQFQNNGVVDDSQLPKDRFSAERLKGVDSTLKIQPAKLEDSAVYLCASSLAGQKNSPLHFGNGTRLTVT.

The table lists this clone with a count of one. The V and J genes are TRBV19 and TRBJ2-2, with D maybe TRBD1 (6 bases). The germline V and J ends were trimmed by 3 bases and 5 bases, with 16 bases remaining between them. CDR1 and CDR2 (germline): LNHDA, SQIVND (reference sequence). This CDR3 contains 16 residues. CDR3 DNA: TGTGCCAGTAGTATCGAGTGGCAGGGGCAGACCGGGGAGCTGTTTTTT. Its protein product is CASSIEWQGQTGELFF.

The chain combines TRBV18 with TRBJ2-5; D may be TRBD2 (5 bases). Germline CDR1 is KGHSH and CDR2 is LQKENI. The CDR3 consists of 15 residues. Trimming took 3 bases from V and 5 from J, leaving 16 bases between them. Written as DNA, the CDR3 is TGTGCCAGCTCACCGACTAAGAGCCCCGGGGAGACCCAGTACTTC. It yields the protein CASSPTKSPGETQYF.

The CDR3 loop is CASISGQGKKLFF. The CDR3 coding sequence is TGTGCCAGCATTTCAGGACAGGGGAAAAAACTGTTTTTT. J is TRBJ1-4 and V is TRBV6-6; 9 bases agree with TRBD1. Germline-derived CDR1 and CDR2 are MNHNY and SVGAGI (reference sequence). This CDR3 has 13 residues. Trimming took 7 bases from V and 9 from J; bases not matched to a gene: 6.

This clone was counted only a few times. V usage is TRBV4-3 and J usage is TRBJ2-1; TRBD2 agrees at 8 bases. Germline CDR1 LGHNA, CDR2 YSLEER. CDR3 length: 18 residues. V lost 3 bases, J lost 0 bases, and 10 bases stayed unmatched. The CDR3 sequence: CASSQMYPSGPSYNEQFF. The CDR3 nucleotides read TGCGCCAGCAGCCAGATGTACCCTAGCGGGCCCTCCTACAATGAGCAGTTCTTC.

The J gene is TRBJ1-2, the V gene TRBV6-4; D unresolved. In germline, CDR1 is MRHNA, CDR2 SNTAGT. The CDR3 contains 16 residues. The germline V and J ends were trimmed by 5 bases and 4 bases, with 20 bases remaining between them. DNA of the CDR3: TGTGCCAGCAGTTATGTGATGGGGTTGGAGGGCTATGGCTACACCTTC. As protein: CASSYVMGLEGYGYTF.

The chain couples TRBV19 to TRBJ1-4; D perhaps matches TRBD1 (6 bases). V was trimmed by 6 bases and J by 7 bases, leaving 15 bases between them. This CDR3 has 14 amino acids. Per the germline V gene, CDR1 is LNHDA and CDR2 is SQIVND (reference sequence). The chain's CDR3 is CASREPTRGEKLFF. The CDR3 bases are TGTGCCAGTAGAGAGCCGACCAGGGGTGAAAAACTGTTTTTT.

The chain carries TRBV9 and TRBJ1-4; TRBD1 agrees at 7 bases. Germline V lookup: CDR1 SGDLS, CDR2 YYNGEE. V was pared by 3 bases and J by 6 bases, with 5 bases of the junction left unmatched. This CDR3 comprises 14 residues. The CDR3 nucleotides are TGTGCCAGCAGCGCACGACAGGGAGATGAAAAACTGTTTTTT. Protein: CASSARQGDEKLFF.